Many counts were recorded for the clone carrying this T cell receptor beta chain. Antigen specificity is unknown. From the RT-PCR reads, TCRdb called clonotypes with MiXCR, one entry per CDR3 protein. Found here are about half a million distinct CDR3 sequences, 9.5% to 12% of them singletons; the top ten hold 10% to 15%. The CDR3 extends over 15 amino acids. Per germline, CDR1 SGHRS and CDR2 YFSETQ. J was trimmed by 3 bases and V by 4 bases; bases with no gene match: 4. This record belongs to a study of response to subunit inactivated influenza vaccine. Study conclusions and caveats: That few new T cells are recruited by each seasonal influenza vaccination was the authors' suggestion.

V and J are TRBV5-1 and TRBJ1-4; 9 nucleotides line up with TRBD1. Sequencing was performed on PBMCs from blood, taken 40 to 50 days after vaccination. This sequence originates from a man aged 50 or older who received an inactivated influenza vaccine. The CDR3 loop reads CASSEQGAANEKLFF. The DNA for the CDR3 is TGCGCCAGCAGCGAACAGGGGGCGGCTAATGAAAAACTGTTTTTT.